The present T cell receptor beta chain was sequenced within a study of blood T cell repertoires in COVID-19. The wider study: Collection of acute and convalescent COVID-19 samples took place in the United States, Italy and Spain.

As handled by the study authors: Amplification of reference gene primers was used by the study to estimate nucleated cell counts. Clones were read by immunoSEQ multiplex PCR, and TCRdb kept only the in-frame ones, dropping some. V and J calls and clone size follow that table, whereas D and trimming were derived from the DNA. Of over 200,000 clones listed, over 80% are singletons. Per germline, CDR1 MGHRA and CDR2 YSYEKL. The CDR3 is made up of 16 amino acids. With 0 bases removed from V and 9 bases from J, the gap between germline ends came to 15 bases. Sequences were obtained from peripheral blood. This TCR derives from a man aged 40-49 years with acute or convalescent COVID-19. This chain connects TRBV4-1 to TRBJ1-6; maybe TRBD1 (5 bases). In DNA form, the CDR3 reads TGCGCCAGCAGCCAAGAAGTGGGGCTGTGGGGTTCACCCCTCCACTTT. Its translation is CASSQEVGLWGSPLHF.